A single sample gave rise to the 22 T cell receptor beta chains below, sequenced in a study of read filtering for tumor transcriptome and immune sequencing. This library used 300 to 450 ng RNA and molecular barcoded adaptors spanning alpha/delta and beta/gamma chains. TCRdb redid the calling of the reads with MiXCR, one entry per CDR3 protein. The sample lists some 25,000 distinct CDR3 sequences; 20% to 25% were seen once. Sequenced input: a population of CD138-negative cells sorted from bone marrow. Every receptor here comes from a donor at least 40 years old with multiple myeloma.

This clonotype was seen ten or more times. The DNA of the CDR3 is TGTGCCAGCAGTTACCGACCGGGACACACTTTGCAAGAGACCCAGTACTTC. Protein: CASSYRPGHTLQETQYF. V usage is TRBV6-5 and J usage is TRBJ2-5, with a weak D call TRBD1 (6 bases). CDR1 and CDR2 (germline): MNHEY, SVGAGI. The ends were cut back, 2 bases at V and 2 bases at J, with 18 bases in the middle. The CDR3 extends over 17 amino acids.

This clonotype was observed at least ten times. The gene calls are TRBV20-1 and TRBJ2-1; 12 nucleotides agree with TRBD2. The V and J ends lost 5 bases and 6 bases, in that order; junction bases with no gene match: 5. This CDR3 spans 14 amino acids. Germline lookup yields CDR1 DFQATT and CDR2 SNEGSKA (reference sequence). In nucleotides, the CDR3 is TGCAGTGCTGGACTAGCGGGGAGGTCCAATGAGCAGTTCTTC. Its protein is CSAGLAGRSNEQFF.

There are many counts of this clonotype. The chain carries TRBV11-2 and TRBJ2-3, with D maybe TRBD2 (6 bases). This CDR3 contains 11 residues. Germline lookup yields CDR1 SGHAT and CDR2 FQNNGV. The V and J ends lost 6 bases and 8 bases respectively, with 9 bases between them. This CDR3 reads CASREGPTQYF. CDR3 in DNA: TGTGCCAGCAGGGAGGGGCCTACGCAGTATTTT.

This clonotype was counted ten times or more. The chain uses TRBV27 and TRBJ2-1; 10 nucleotides line up with TRBD2. CDR1 and CDR2 (germline): MNHEY, SMNVEV (reference sequence). The CDR3 spans 17 residues. The V gene end was trimmed by 2 bases and the J gene end by 3 bases; junction bases not matched to a gene: 7. The CDR3 nucleotides are TGTGCCAGCAGTTTAAGGACTAGCGGTTATAACTACAATGAGCAGTTCTTC. This sequence encodes CASSLRTSGYNYNEQFF.

This clonotype was observed at least ten times. The chain uses TRBV5-1 and TRBJ1-1, with 7 positions matching TRBD1. The length of the CDR3 is 14 residues. Germline CDR1 and CDR2: SGHRS and YFSETQ. Germline trimming cut 4 bases from V and 11 bases from J; bases unmatched to any gene: 14. The CDR3 loop reads CASSPGGTDRGAFF. The CDR3 DNA is TGCGCCAGCAGCCCGGGCGGGACAGATAGAGGCGCTTTCTTT.

Notes on this clonotype: One end of the junction fails to match germline, which may point to a read error. This chain uses TRBV7-9 with TRBJ2-1; D possibly corresponds to TRBD2 (5 bases). Germline V gene data show CDR1 as SEHNR and CDR2 as FQNEAQ (reference sequence). The CDR3 is 14 amino acids. CDR3 residues: CDSGLRNLDNEQFF. DNA of the CDR3: TGTGACAGCGGCTTGAGAAACCTCGACAATGAGCAGTTCTTC.

Worth noting for this clonotype: Since no conserved phenylalanine or tryptophan closes the CDR3, a read error is the likely cause. The V call is TRBV24-1, the J call TRBJ1-1; TRBD1 agrees at 10 bases. CDR3 length equals 14 residues. Germline V lookup: CDR1 KGHDR, CDR2 SFDVKD. The CDR3 loop is CATSEGQGSAEAFC. CDR3 bases: TGTGCTACCAGTGAGGGACAGGGGTCCGCTGAAGCTTTCTGT.

For this clonotype: A junction end diverges from the germline sequence, so it may reflect a read error. The chain couples TRBV14 to TRBJ2-7; D unclear. CDR3 length: 15 amino acids. CDR1 and CDR2 (germline): SGHDN, FVKESK. The chain's CDR3 is CASSQVKGLSYGQYF. CDR3 bases: TGTGCCAGCAGCCAAGTCAAGGGTCTCTCCTACGGGCAGTACTTC.

This clonotype was seen only once. This chain links TRBV20-1 with TRBJ2-5; 7 bases agree with TRBD2. Germline V gives CDR1 DFQATT, CDR2 SNEGSKA (reference sequence). V lost 5 bases and J lost 4; bases outside the gene matches: 10. The CDR3 sequence is 14 residues long. Here the CDR3 reads CSARTSWAPETQYF. The CDR3, as DNA: TGCAGTGCTCGGACTAGTTGGGCGCCAGAGACCCAGTACTTC.

This clonotype was found many times. This could be a read error, since a much larger clone is one nucleotide away. This chain joins TRBV10-3 and TRBJ2-1, with D perhaps being TRBD1 or TRBD2 (5 bases each). The germline V gene encodes CDR1 ENHRY and CDR2 SYGVKD. CDR3 length: 14 residues. The CDR3 region is CAISALGVNNEQSF. The CDR3 nucleotides read TGTGCCATCAGTGCTTTGGGGGTAAACAATGAGCAGTCCTTC.

This clonotype was counted ten times or more. The CDR3 carries no conserved terminal phenylalanine or tryptophan, so it likely arises from a read error. The DNA is omitted, as the CDR3 cannot be located on it reliably, and the CDR3 follows TCRdb's listing. The chain combines TRBV20-1 with TRBJ2-7; the listed D gene, TRBD1, was not tested against the DNA. The CDR3 comprises 10 residues, both ends counted. Per germline, CDR1 DFQATT and CDR2 SNEGSKA (reference sequence). The CDR3 loop is CSATGQGLVI.

A remark on this clonotype: A far larger clone is one nucleotide away, so this likely arose from a read error. The CDR3 does not end in the conserved phenylalanine or tryptophan, so this is likely a read error. The V call is TRBV7-2, the J call TRBJ2-6; D is unclear. The V end lost 4 bases, the J end lost 6 bases, and 4 bases lay between the germline ends. This CDR3 contains 12 residues. The germline V gene encodes CDR1 SGHTA and CDR2 FQGNSA. The CDR3 here is CASSSTANVLTL. In DNA, the CDR3 is TGTGCCAGCAGCTCAACGGCCAACGTCCTGACTCTC.

On this clonotype itself: No conserved phenylalanine or tryptophan ends this CDR3, so it is likely a read error. The chain couples TRBV19 to TRBJ2-7, with D possibly matching TRBD2 (7 bases). Trimming cost V 5 bases and J 4 bases, with 12 bases left between them. Germline CDR1 and CDR2: LNHDA and SQIVND (reference sequence). There are 13 residues in the CDR3. CDR3 amino acids: CASSAGAIYEQYY. The CDR3 coding sequence is TGTGCCAGTAGTGCGGGGGCTATATACGAGCAGTACTAC.

This clonotype was picked up many times. The genes are TRBV7-8 and TRBJ2-1; 9 bases fit TRBD2. CDR3 length: 14 amino acids. Germline V gene sequence: CDR1 SGHVS, CDR2 FQNEAQ. Trimming removed 6 bases from V and 9 bases from J; junction bases left unmatched: 9. In nucleotides, the CDR3 is TGTGCCAGCAGTTATATAGCGGGAGCAGTTGAGCAGTTCTTC. Translation: CASSYIAGAVEQFF.

As to this clonotype: A far larger clone differs by one base, so this is likely a read error. The J gene is TRBJ2-1, the V gene TRBV7-2; a weak D match, TRBD2 (5 bases). From germline, CDR1 is SGHTA and CDR2 FQGNSA. The CDR3 extends over 16 amino acids. DNA for the CDR3: TGTGCCAGCAGCTTACGGGCCTCGAGGGCCTACAATGAGCAGTGCTTC. Protein product: CASSLRASRAYNEQCF.

This clonotype occurred a few times. This rearrangement joins TRBV2 to TRBJ2-1; D remains ambiguous. Trimming shortened V by 6 bases and J by 8 bases, and 17 bases separated the two germline ends. The CDR3 is 14 residues long. CDR1 SNHLY and CDR2 FYNNEI come from the germline V gene. Here the CDR3 DNA reads TGTGCCAGCAGATCTAGACTCGATGAGCATGAGCAGTTCTTC. As protein: CASRSRLDEHEQFF.

At least ten counts were recorded for this clonotype. The chain is built from TRBV5-4 and TRBJ2-7, with TRBD2 identical over 8 bases. V was pared by 3 bases and J by 5 bases, with 4 bases of the junction left unmatched. The CDR3 is 13 amino acids. Germline-derived CDR1 and CDR2 are SGHNT and YYREEE (reference sequence). The CDR3 loop reads CASSSSGSHEQYF. The CDR3 DNA reads as TGTGCCAGCAGCTCGAGCGGGAGTCACGAGCAGTACTTC.

This clonotype is medium-sized. The chain has TRBV28 and TRBJ2-7; 9 bases fit TRBD2. This CDR3 is built from 15 residues. Germline trimming cut 5 bases from V and 3 bases from J; bases unmatched to any gene: 8. Per germline, CDR1 MDHEN and CDR2 SYDVKM. This chain's CDR3 is CASSPWTSAVYEQYF. CDR3 bases: TGTGCCAGCAGTCCGTGGACTAGCGCTGTCTACGAGCAGTACTTC.

Ten or more counts support this clonotype. The CDR3 sequence is CSVEGTSGFTDTQYF. DNA for the CDR3: TGCAGCGTTGAGGGGACTAGCGGGTTCACAGATACGCAGTATTTT. The rearrangement uses TRBV29-1 and TRBJ2-3, with TRBD2 matching over 12 bases. The CDR3 runs to 15 residues. The germline V gene has CDR1 SQVTM and CDR2 ANQGSEA. The junction had 3 bases not matched to a gene; V was cut back by 3 bases and J by 2 bases.

This clonotype was counted ten times or more. The chain couples TRBV5-1 to TRBJ2-1; tentatively, D is TRBD2 (5 bases). Germline V gene data show CDR1 as SGHRS and CDR2 as YFSETQ. CDR3 length: 15 residues. Trimming shortened V by 0 bases and J by 10 bases, and 17 bases separated the two germline ends. In DNA, the CDR3 is TGCGCCAGCAGCTTGGGAAAGGAGAGGGCTAGCGAGCAGTTCTTC. Translated: CASSLGKERASEQFF.

This clonotype was picked up many times. The chain couples TRBV20-1 to TRBJ2-3; D uncertain. The CDR3 extends over 15 amino acids. The V and J ends lost 0 bases and 1 base respectively, with 11 bases between them. Germline values: CDR1 DFQATT, CDR2 SNEGSKA (reference sequence). The DNA of the CDR3 is TGCAGTGCTAGAGATTATAGGAGACGCACAGATACGCAGTATTTT. This codes for CSARDYRRRTDTQYF.

On this clonotype itself: A single base separates this from a much larger clone, so it may be a read error. DNA for the CDR3: TGTGCCAGCAGCTCACTCCGGACGAGTGTAAACACTGAAGCTTTCTTT. Protein sequence: CASSSLRTSVNTEAFF. The V gene is TRBV7-9, the J gene TRBJ1-1; D not certain. The V gene's germline CDR1 is SEHNR and CDR2 FQNEAQ (reference sequence). Trimming shortened V by 4 bases and J by 2 bases, and 17 bases separated the two germline ends. The CDR3 runs 16 residues.